These 16 T cell receptor beta chains originate from one sample sequenced in a study of shared T cell receptors in the human thymus. Measured with immunoSEQ multiplex PCR; TCRdb has only the in-frame clones, and not every one. The sample comprises a few hundred thousand clones, 85% to 95% of which are singletons, and about 0.02% rests with the top ten. The sequencing input was thymocytes. Receptors originate from a human donor.

This clone was seen just once. The chain employs TRBV5-1 and TRBJ2-1, with D tentatively TRBD1 or TRBD2 (5 bases each). Trimming left V 2 bases short and J 7 bases short, with 22 bases between. The CDR3 consists of 17 residues. CDR1 SGHRS and CDR2 YFSETQ come from the germline V gene. For the CDR3, the DNA is TGCGCCAGCAGCTTCCCGACGGGGCAATATAGAGGGAATGAGCAGTTCTTC. The encoded protein is CASSFPTGQYRGNEQFF.

The chain carries TRBV11-3 and TRBJ2-7; 9 nucleotides agree with TRBD2. V lost 5 bases and J lost 3; bases outside the gene matches: 5. Germline loops: CDR1 SGHNT, CDR2 YENEEA. The CDR3 is made up of 14 amino acids. Here the CDR3 reads CASSISGRNYEQYF. In nucleotides, the CDR3 is TGTGCCAGCAGCATTAGCGGGAGAAACTACGAGCAGTACTTC.

V usage is TRBV11-2 and J usage is TRBJ2-4; D possibly corresponds to TRBD1 (5 bases). The CDR3 length is 12 residues. Per germline, CDR1 SGHAT and CDR2 FQNNGV. V shed 8 bases and J shed 3 bases, with 8 bases lying between them. CDR3 amino acids: CASLGDKNIQYF. CDR3 nucleotide sequence: TGTGCCAGCTTAGGGGACAAAAACATTCAGTACTTC.

The chain couples TRBV15 to TRBJ2-7, with D tentatively TRBD1 (6 bases). Looked up from germline, CDR1 is LNHNV and CDR2 is YYDKDF (reference sequence). This CDR3 region has 18 residues. Trimming pared 0 bases from V and 1 base from J, leaving 19 bases between. In DNA, the CDR3 is TGTGCCACCAGCAGAGATCCCTCTCGTGGGGGCAGATCCTACGAGCAGTACTTC. This translates into CATSRDPSRGGRSYEQYF.

The chain is built from TRBV30 and TRBJ2-7, with D tentatively TRBD2 (5 bases). This CDR3 is built from 12 residues. Trimming pared 8 bases from V and 3 bases from J, leaving 14 bases between. The germline gives CDR1 GTSNPN, CDR2 SVGIG (reference sequence). In DNA form, the CDR3 reads TGTGCCACGAGGGTTCTGGACTACGAGCAGTACTTC. Translation: CATRVLDYEQYF.

In its sample, this clone was seen once. The chain links TRBV7-2 to TRBJ2-7; 14 positions agree with TRBD2. The V segment lost 1 base and the J segment 2 bases; nucleotides outside the gene matches: 4. Germline-derived CDR1 and CDR2 are SGHTA and FQGNSA. The CDR3 is 17 residues long. The CDR3 region has the DNA TGTGCCAGCAGCTTAGGGACTAGCGGGAGGCTAACCTACGAGCAGTACTTC. Its protein is CASSLGTSGRLTYEQYF.

The chain carries TRBV25-1 and TRBJ2-1; 7 nucleotides match TRBD1. The CDR3 length is 14 residues. Trimming removed 4 bases from V and 10 bases from J; junction bases left unmatched: 10. Germline assignment: CDR1 MGHDK and CDR2 SYGVNS. The CDR3: CASSARGRLHEQFF. The CDR3, as DNA: TGTGCCAGCAGTGCTAGGGGGCGTCTCCACGAGCAGTTCTTC.

The chain recombines TRBV27 with TRBJ2-7; D is undetermined. Germline CDR1 reads MNHEY; CDR2 reads SMNVEV (reference sequence). This CDR3 is 15 amino acids long. The ends were cut back, 2 bases at V and 4 bases at J, with 15 bases in the middle. The CDR3 reads CASSLARSDEYEQYF. The CDR3 DNA sequence: TGTGCCAGCAGTTTAGCCAGAAGTGACGAATACGAGCAGTACTTC.

The chain recombines TRBV7-2 with TRBJ2-7; 7 nucleotides align to TRBD2. CDR1 SGHTA and CDR2 FQGNSA come from the germline V gene. The CDR3 contains 14 residues. Unmatched junction bases numbered 3, after V lost 2 bases and J lost 2 bases. CDR3 nucleotides: TGTGCCAGCAGCTTATCTAGCGGTACCTACGAGCAGTACTTC. Its translation: CASSLSSGTYEQYF.

The gene calls are TRBV15 and TRBJ2-3, with 8 bases fitting TRBD1. CDR1 and CDR2 from the germline V gene are LNHNV and YYDKDF (reference sequence). J was trimmed by 1 base and V by 3 bases; bases with no gene match: 3. The CDR3 is 15 amino acids. The CDR3: CATSRKGQGTDTQYF. DNA of the CDR3: TGTGCCACCAGCAGGAAGGGACAGGGCACAGATACGCAGTATTTT.

The rearrangement links TRBV5-1 to TRBJ2-1; D call uncertain. Germline V gene data show CDR1 as SGHRS and CDR2 as YFSETQ. V was shortened by 2 bases and J by 6 bases, with 15 bases between the two germline ends. This CDR3 is built from 15 residues. The CDR3 DNA follows: TGCGCCAGCAGCTTACGTCTAGTAAGAATCAATGAGCAGTTCTTC. Its translation: CASSLRLVRINEQFF. Full variable domain (outside the CDR3, taken from reference TRBV5-1 and TRBJ2-1): KAGVTQTPRYLIKTRGQQVTLSCSPISGHRSVSWYQQTPGQGLQFLFEYFSETQRNKGNFPGRFSGRQFSNSRSEMNVSTLELGDSALYLCASSLRLVRINEQFFGPGTRLTVL.

The J gene is TRBJ1-3, the V gene TRBV29-1; D ambiguous. Germline CDR1 SQVTM, CDR2 ANQGSEA. V shed 1 base and J shed 4 bases, with 2 bases lying between them. The CDR3 covers 11 residues. The CDR3, as DNA: TGCAGCGTTGAAGTGGGAAACACCATATATTTT. Translation: CSVEVGNTIYF.

J is TRBJ2-7 and V is TRBV27, with TRBD1 matching over 7 bases. Germline lookup yields CDR1 MNHEY and CDR2 SMNVEV (reference sequence). The J segment lost 3 bases and the V segment lost 5 bases, leaving 7 bases of the junction unmatched. This CDR3 is built from 14 residues. The CDR3 sequence: CASSPPGQSYEQYF. In DNA, the CDR3 is TGTGCCAGCAGTCCTCCGGGACAGAGCTACGAGCAGTACTTC.

The chain is built from TRBV7-9 and TRBJ2-7, with D maybe TRBD1 (6 bases). Trimming took off 6 bases at V and 3 bases at J, with 18 bases between the two ends. There are 15 residues in the CDR3. The germline V gene encodes CDR1 SEHNR and CDR2 FQNEAQ (reference sequence). The CDR3 here is CASSPSLRGRYEQYF. CDR3 sequence (DNA): TGTGCCAGCAGTCCAAGCCTCAGGGGCCGCTACGAGCAGTACTTC.

The chain carries TRBV27 and TRBJ2-7; D gene ambiguous. The V gene's germline CDR1 is MNHEY and CDR2 SMNVEV (reference sequence). The CDR3 length is 16 residues. V lost 5 bases to trimming and J lost 0 bases, with 17 bases between them. In DNA form, the CDR3 reads TGTGCCAGCAGTCAATCACCTCAGAGCCCCTCCTACGAGCAGTACTTC. Translating it yields CASSQSPQSPSYEQYF.

The chain combines TRBV4-2 with TRBJ1-2; 8 bases are a match to TRBD1. This CDR3 region has 16 residues. Trimming removed 7 bases from V and 4 bases from J; junction bases left unmatched: 14. Germline CDR1 LGHNA, CDR2 YNFKEQ. This chain's CDR3 is CASILSGGAVGYGYTF. CDR3 sequence (DNA): TGTGCCAGCATCCTATCAGGGGGCGCAGTGGGCTATGGCTACACCTTC.